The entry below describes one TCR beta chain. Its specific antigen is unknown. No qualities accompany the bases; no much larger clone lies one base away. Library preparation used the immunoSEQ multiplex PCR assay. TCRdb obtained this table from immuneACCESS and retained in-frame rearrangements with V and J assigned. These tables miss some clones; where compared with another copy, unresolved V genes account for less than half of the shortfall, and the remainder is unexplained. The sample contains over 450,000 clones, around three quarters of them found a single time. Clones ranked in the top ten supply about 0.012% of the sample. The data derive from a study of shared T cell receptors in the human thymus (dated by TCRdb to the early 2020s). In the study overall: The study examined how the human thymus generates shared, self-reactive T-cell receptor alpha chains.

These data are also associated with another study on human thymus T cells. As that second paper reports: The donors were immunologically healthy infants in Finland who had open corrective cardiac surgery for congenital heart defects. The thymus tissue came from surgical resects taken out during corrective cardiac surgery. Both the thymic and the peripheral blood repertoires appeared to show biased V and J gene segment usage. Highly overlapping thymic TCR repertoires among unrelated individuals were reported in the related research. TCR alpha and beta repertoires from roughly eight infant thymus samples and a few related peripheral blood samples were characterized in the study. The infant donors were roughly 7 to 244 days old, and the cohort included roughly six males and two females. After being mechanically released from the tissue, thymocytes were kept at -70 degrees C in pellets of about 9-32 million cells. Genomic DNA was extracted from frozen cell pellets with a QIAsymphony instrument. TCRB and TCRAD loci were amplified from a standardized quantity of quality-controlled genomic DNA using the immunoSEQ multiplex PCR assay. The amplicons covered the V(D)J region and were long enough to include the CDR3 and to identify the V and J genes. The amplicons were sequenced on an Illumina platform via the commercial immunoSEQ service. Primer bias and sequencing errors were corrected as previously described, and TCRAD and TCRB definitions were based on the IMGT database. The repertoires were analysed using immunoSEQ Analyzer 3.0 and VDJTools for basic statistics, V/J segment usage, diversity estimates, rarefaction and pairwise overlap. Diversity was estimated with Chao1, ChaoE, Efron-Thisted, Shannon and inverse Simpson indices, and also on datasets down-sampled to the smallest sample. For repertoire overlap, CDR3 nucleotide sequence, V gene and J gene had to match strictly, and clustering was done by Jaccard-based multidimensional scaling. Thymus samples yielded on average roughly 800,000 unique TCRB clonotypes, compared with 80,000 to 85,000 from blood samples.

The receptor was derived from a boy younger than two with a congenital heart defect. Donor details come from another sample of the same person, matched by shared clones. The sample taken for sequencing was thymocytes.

The DNA reads as follows: TGTGCCAGCCGAAACGGGACAGGCGATCAGCCCCAGCATTTT. Its product reads: CASRNGTGDQPQHF. The V and J segments used are TRBV25-1 and TRBJ1-5; 8 central bases correspond to TRBD1. The CDR3 contains 14 residues, cysteine and phenylalanine counted. CDR3 DNA only is kept here, 42 bases in frame from base 1. Per the germline V gene, MGHDK is the CDR1 and SYGVNS is the CDR2. V lost 8 bases and J lost 5 bases, and the count of bases not matched to a germline gene is 8.